This TCR beta chain was documented in a study of OX40 agonist ivuxolimab in advanced cancers. Findings and limits, study-wide: Low normalized T-cell clonal expansion was additionally recorded for some nonresponders. The 0.1-3.0 mg/kg partial responders had among the lowest clonal expansion. Expanded peripheral T-cell antigen specificity went undetermined.

The CDR3 spans 15 residues. A note on this clone: Antigen: not known.

The method was immunoSEQ multiplex PCR; TCRdb's version includes in-frame clones alone and lacks a portion of them. The sample includes 55,000 to 70,000 clones, about 85% of them seen just once. The chain joins TRBV21-1 to TRBJ1-2; the table's TRBD1 call for D was not verified on the DNA. TRBV21-1 has pseudogene status. The specimen was CD4+ or CD8+ T cells sorted from blood, collected in a trial of the OX40 agonist ivuxolimab. This receptor was identified in an adult with an advanced solid tumor such as melanoma, head and neck, liver or kidney cancer. The DNA for the CDR3 is TGTGCCAGCAGCAAAGCGCACGGGACACTCTATGGCTACACCTTC. Its translation is CASSKAHGTLYGYTF.